These 11 T cell receptor beta chains share one sample of origin, sequenced in a study of T and B cells in COVID-19 patients. Multiplex PCR with BIOMED2 TRB-A/B primer pools amplified TRB rearrangements. TCRdb analysed the multiplex PCR reads with MiXCR anew, one entry per CDR3 protein. The sample lists about 13,000 distinct CDR3 sequences; less than 30% were seen once. Blood genomic DNA input for TRB amplification was about 240-500 ng. Material: blood. These receptors all come from a human donor who had recovered from COVID-19.

The table lists this clonotype with many counts. This chain connects TRBV6-6 to TRBJ2-6, with 9 nucleotides matching TRBD1. Per the germline V gene, CDR1 is MNHNY and CDR2 is SVGAGI (reference sequence). This CDR3 has 20 residues. The V segment lost 4 bases and the J segment 0 bases; nucleotides outside the gene matches: 13. The CDR3 DNA is TGTGCCAGCAGTTCGTGGGGCATAGGGACAGGGAGCTCTGGGGCCAACGTCCTGACTTTC. Translated: CASSSWGIGTGSSGANVLTF.

Many counts were recorded for this clonotype. CDR3 loop: CASSLSVYSGGTYNEQFF. The CDR3 bases are TGTGCCAGCAGTTTATCGGTGTATAGCGGAGGCACCTACAATGAGCAGTTCTTC. The chain recombines TRBV27 with TRBJ2-1; a weak D match, TRBD2 (6 bases). Between the trimmed V and J ends, which lost 0 bases and 2 bases, there was a span of 17 bases. Germline CDR1 reads MNHEY; CDR2 reads SMNVEV (reference sequence). This CDR3 is 18 amino acids long.

This clonotype ranks as medium-sized. The chain has TRBV19 and TRBJ1-5, with D possibly being TRBD1 (6 bases). Trimming stripped 5 bases from V and 4 bases from J, with 9 bases between. Looked up from germline, CDR1 is LNHDA and CDR2 is SQIVND (reference sequence). CDR3 length: 13 amino acids. DNA of the CDR3: TGTGCCAGTAGTGGACAGATAAATCAGCCCCAGCATTTT. Translated, it gives CASSGQINQPQHF.

By proportion, this clonotype is medium-sized. V usage is TRBV6-5 and J usage is TRBJ2-3, with TRBD1 matching over 9 bases. V lost 6 bases and J lost 3; bases outside the gene matches: 7. CDR3 length: 15 amino acids. Looked up from germline, CDR1 is MNHEY and CDR2 is SVGAGI. The CDR3: CASRQGQGETDTQYF. The CDR3 DNA sequence: TGTGCCAGCAGACAGGGACAGGGTGAGACAGATACGCAGTATTTT.

This chain connects TRBV12-3 or TRBV12-4 to TRBJ2-5; 12 bases are shared with TRBD1. Losses at the gene ends were 5 bases for V and 6 bases for J; bases not matched to a gene: 10. CDR3 length equals 16 residues. Here the CDR3 DNA reads TGTGCCAGCAGTGATCTCGTGGGACAGGGGGCGAAGACCCAGTACTTC. This codes for CASSDLVGQGAKTQYF.

V and J are TRBV6-1 and TRBJ1-5; the D gene is possibly TRBD1 (6 bases). Germline loops: CDR1 MNHNS, CDR2 SASEGT. Trimming cost V 3 bases and J 7 bases, with 16 bases left between them. This CDR3 region has 15 residues. Here the CDR3 reads CASSDLAGAEQPQHF. The CDR3 nucleotides read TGTGCCAGCAGTGATTTAGCGGGGGCTGAGCAGCCCCAGCATTTT.

This clonotype was picked up a small number of times. The chain joins TRBV6-1 to TRBJ1-4; tentative D call: TRBD1 (5 bases). Germline CDR1 is MNHNS and CDR2 is SASEGT. The CDR3 extends over 13 amino acids. V lost 8 bases, J lost 4 bases, and 11 bases lay in between. CDR3 nucleotides: TGTGCCAGCGGCCGGGACGGTAATGAAAAACTGTTTTTT. It encodes CASGRDGNEKLFF.

Judged by abundance, this clonotype is medium-sized. This chain links TRBV27 with TRBJ2-7; 7 nucleotides line up with TRBD2. V dropped 8 bases and J dropped 1; count of bases not matched to a gene: 11. The CDR3 runs 15 residues. Germline V CDR1 and CDR2: MNHEY, SMNVEV (reference sequence). As DNA, the CDR3 is TGTGCCAGCCGATCCCCGAGCGGGAATTCCTACGAGCAGTACTTC. Translation gives CASRSPSGNSYEQYF.

This clonotype was counted a single time. This chain links TRBV11-2 with TRBJ2-1; TRBD2 is a possible D gene (6 bases). There are 15 residues in the CDR3. The V gene lost 0 bases and the J gene lost 2 bases, with 8 bases spanning the gap. In germline, CDR1 is SGHAT, CDR2 FQNNGV. The CDR3 region has the DNA TGTGCCAGCAGCTTAGATGCGGGAACCTACAATGAGCAGTTCTTC. Its protein product is CASSLDAGTYNEQFF.

The rearrangement links TRBV25-1 to TRBJ2-7; perhaps TRBD2 as D (5 bases). Germline assignment: CDR1 MGHDK and CDR2 SYGVNS. The CDR3 length is 13 residues. The V and J ends lost 3 bases and 2 bases respectively, with 8 bases between them. The CDR3, as DNA: TGTGCCAGCAGTGACCGGGGAACCTACGAGCAGTACTTC. Translation: CASSDRGTYEQYF.

This clonotype is medium-sized within its sample. This chain connects TRBV18 to TRBJ2-7; D is uncertain. The CDR3 length is 13 residues. Germline V gene lookup returns CDR1 KGHSH and CDR2 LQKENI. The V gene lost 2 bases and the J gene lost 3 bases, with 8 bases spanning the gap. This chain's CDR3 is CASSPTFLYEQYF. CDR3 nucleotide sequence: TGTGCCAGCTCACCAACCTTCCTCTACGAGCAGTACTTC.